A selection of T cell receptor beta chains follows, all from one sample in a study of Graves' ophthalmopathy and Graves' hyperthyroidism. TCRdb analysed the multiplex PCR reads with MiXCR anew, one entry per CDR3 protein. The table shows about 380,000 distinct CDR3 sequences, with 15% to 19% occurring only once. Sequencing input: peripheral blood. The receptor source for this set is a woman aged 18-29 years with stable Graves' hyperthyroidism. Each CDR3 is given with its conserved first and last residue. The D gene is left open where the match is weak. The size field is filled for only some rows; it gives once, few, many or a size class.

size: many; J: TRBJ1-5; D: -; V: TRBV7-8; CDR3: CASSDAQGSRPQHF; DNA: TGTGCCAGCAGCGACGCACAGGGCTCGAGGCCCCAGCATTTT
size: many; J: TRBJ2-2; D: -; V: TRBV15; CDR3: CATSRDRGAGELFF; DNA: TGTGCCACCAGCAGAGATCGGGGCGCCGGGGAGCTGTTTTTT
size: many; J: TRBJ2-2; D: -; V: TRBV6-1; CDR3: CAMGGRAYTGELFF; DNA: TGTGCCATGGGGGGCAGGGCTTACACCGGGGAGCTGTTTTTT
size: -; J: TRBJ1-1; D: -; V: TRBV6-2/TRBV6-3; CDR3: CASHRGDTEAFF; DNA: TGTGCCAGTCATAGGGGGGACACTGAAGCTTTCTTT
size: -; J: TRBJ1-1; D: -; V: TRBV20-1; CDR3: CSARPGRSMNTEAFF; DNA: TGCAGTGCTAGACCCGGACGGTCTATGAACACTGAAGCTTTCTTT
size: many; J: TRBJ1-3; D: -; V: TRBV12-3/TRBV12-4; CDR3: CASSYGQGSGNTIYF; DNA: TGTGCCAGCAGCTACGGACAAGGCTCTGGAAACACCATATATTTT
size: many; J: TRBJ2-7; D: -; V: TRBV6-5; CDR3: CASSYSPQVDRYF; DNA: TGTGCCAGCAGTTACTCTCCCCAAGTGGACAGGTACTTC
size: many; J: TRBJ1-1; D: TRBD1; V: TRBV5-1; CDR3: CASSLQGARTEAFF; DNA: TGCGCCAGCAGCTTACAGGGGGCGCGCACTGAAGCTTTCTTT
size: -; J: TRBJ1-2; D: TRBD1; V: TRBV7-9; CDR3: CASSFWDRRDGYTF; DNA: TGTGCCAGCAGCTTTTGGGACAGACGGGATGGCTACACCTTC
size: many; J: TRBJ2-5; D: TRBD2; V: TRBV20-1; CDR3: CSARERGGPKETQYF; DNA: TGCAGTGCTAGGGAGCGGGGGGGCCCCAAAGAGACCCAGTACTTC
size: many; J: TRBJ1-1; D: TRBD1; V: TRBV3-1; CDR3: CASSQVRTGTEAFF; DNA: TGTGCCAGCAGCCAAGTTCGGACAGGTACTGAAGCTTTCTTT
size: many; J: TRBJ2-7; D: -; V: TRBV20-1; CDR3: CSAREVGGGYEQYF; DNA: TGCAGTGCTAGAGAGGTCGGAGGGGGCTACGAGCAGTACTTC
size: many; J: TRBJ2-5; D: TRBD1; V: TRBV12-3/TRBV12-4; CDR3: CASSLSGTGKGTQYF; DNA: TGTGCCAGCAGCCTATCCGGGACAGGGAAAGGGACCCAGTACTTC
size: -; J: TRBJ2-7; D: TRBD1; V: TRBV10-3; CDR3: CAISLTGDDSEEQYF; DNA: TGTGCCATCAGCTTGACAGGGGATGATTCGGAGGAGCAGTACTTC
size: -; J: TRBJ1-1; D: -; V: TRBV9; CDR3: CASSVDRMNTEAFF; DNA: TGTGCCAGCAGCGTGGACAGAATGAACACTGAAGCTTTCTTT
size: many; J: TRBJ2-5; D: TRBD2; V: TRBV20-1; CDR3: CSAPTSGGATQYF; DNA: TGCAGTGCGCCAACTAGCGGGGGGGCGACCCAGTACTTC
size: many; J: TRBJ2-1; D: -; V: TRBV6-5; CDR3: CASSYRTVSNEQFF; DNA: TGTGCCAGCAGTTATCGGACAGTGTCGAATGAGCAGTTCTTC
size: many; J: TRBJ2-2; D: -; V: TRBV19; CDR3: CASKGRVANTGELFF; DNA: TGTGCCAGTAAAGGCAGGGTTGCGAACACCGGGGAGCTGTTTTTT
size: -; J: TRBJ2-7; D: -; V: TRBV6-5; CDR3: CASSYRGLTYEQYF; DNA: TGTGCCAGCAGTTACCGGGGACTTACCTACGAGCAGTACTTC
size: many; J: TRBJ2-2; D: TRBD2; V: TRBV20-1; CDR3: CSWTSVTGELFF; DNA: TGCAGTTGGACTAGCGTGACCGGGGAGCTGTTTTTT
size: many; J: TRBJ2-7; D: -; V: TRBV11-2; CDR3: CASSFAGNRYEQYF; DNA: TGTGCCAGCAGCTTCGCCGGGAATAGGTACGAGCAGTACTTC
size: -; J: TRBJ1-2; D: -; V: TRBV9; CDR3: CASSVERGPYYGYTF; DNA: TGTGCCAGCAGCGTAGAGCGGGGCCCTTACTATGGCTACACCTTC
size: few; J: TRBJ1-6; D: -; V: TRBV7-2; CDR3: CASSLGGRVGSPLHF; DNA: TGTGCCAGCAGCTTAGGGGGGAGGGTCGGGTCACCCCTCCACTTT
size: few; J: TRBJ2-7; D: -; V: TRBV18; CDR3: CASSLRVLGSTYEQYF; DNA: TGTGCCAGCTCCCTAAGGGTACTCGGCTCCACCTACGAGCAGTACTTC
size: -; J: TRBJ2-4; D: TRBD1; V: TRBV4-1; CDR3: CASSHTGQLAKNIKYF; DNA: TGCGCCAGCAGCCACACGGGACAGCTAGCCAAAAACATTAAGTACTTC
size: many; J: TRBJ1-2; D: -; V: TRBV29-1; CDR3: CSAETFNYGYTF; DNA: TGCAGCGCCGAGACATTTAACTATGGCTACACCTTC
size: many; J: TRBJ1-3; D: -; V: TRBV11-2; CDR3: CASSPASDIFSGNTIYF; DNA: TGTGCCAGCAGCCCAGCCTCTGACATCTTCTCTGGAAACACCATATATTTT
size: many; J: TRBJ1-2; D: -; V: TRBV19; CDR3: CASSIEGAYGYTF; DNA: TGTGCCAGTAGTATAGAGGGGGCGTATGGCTACACCTTC
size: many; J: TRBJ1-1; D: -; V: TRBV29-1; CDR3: CSHQAALGNTEAFF; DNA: TGCAGCCACCAGGCAGCTTTGGGGAACACTGAAGCTTTCTTT
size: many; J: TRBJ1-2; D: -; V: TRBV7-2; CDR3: CASSAKEGETF; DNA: TGTGCCAGCAGCGCCAAGGAGGGGGAGACCTTC
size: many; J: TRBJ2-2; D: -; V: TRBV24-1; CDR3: CATRDYYTGELFF; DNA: TGTGCCACCAGGGACTACTACACCGGGGAGCTGTTTTTT
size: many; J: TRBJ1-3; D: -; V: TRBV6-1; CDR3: CASSEDMTSGNTIYF; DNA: TGTGCCAGCAGTGAGGACATGACCTCTGGAAACACCATATATTTT
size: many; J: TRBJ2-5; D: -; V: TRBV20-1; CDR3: CSPPDALYF; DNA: TGCAGTCCCCCCGACGCCTTATACTTC
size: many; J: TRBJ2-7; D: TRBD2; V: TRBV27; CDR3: CASSPEAGGPSYEQYF; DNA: TGTGCCAGCTCACCCGAGGCGGGAGGGCCCTCCTACGAGCAGTACTTC
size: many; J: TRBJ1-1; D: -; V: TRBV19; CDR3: CASTPTGMNTEAFF; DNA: TGTGCCAGTACACCCACGGGTATGAACACTGAAGCTTTCTTT
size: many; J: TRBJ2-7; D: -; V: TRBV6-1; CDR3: CASSPGFGFHEQYF; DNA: TGTGCCAGCAGCCCTGGTTTCGGTTTCCACGAGCAGTACTTC
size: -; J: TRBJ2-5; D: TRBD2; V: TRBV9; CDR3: CASSVATTSGQETQYF; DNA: TGTGCCAGCAGCGTAGCTACGACTAGCGGGCAAGAGACCCAGTACTTC
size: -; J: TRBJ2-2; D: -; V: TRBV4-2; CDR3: CASSQGRGAGELFF; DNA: TGTGCCAGCAGCCAGGGCCGGGGCGCCGGGGAGCTGTTTTTT
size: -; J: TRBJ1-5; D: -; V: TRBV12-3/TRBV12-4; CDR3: CASSSEDRNNQPQHF; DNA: TGTGCCAGCAGTAGCGAGGACAGAAATAATCAGCCCCAGCATTTT
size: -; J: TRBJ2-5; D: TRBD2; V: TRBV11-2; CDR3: CASEGGRSGGARVAQETQYF; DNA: TGTGCCAGCGAGGGAGGGAGAAGCGGGGGGGCGCGAGTCGCCCAAGAGACCCAGTACTTC
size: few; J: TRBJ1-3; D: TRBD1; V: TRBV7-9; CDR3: CASSLGDRRREGNTIYF; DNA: TGTGCCAGCAGCTTAGGGGACAGGCGGCGAGAAGGAAACACCATATATTTT
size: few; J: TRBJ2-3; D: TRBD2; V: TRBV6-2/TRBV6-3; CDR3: CASSYRRGARTDTQYF; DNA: TGTGCCAGCAGTTACAGGCGGGGGGCACGCACAGATACGCAGTATTTT
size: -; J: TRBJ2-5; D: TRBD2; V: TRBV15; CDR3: CATKRTSGEETQYF; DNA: TGTGCCACCAAGCGGACTAGCGGTGAAGAGACCCAGTACTTC
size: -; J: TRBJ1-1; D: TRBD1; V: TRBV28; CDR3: CAARNRDRGLRAEAFF; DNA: TGTGCAGCTAGAAACCGGGACAGGGGGTTGCGGGCTGAAGCTTTCTTT
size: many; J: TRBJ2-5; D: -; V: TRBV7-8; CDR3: CASSSRDLETQYF; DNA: TGTGCCAGCAGCTCCCGGGACCTGGAGACCCAGTACTTC
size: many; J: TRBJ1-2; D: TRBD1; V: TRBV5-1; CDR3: CASSLVGQGYGYTF; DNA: TGCGCCAGCAGCTTGGTTGGACAGGGCTATGGCTACACCTTC
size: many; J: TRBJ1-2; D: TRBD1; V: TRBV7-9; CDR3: CASSLRTGGSYGYTF; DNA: TGTGCCAGCAGCTTACGGACAGGGGGGAGCTATGGCTACACCTTC
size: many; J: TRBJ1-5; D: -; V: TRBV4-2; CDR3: CASSQSSFINQPQHF; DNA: TGTGCCAGCAGCCAGTCTAGTTTTATCAATCAGCCCCAGCATTTT
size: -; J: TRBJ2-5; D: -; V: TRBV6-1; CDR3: CASWGGRKAQYF; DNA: TGTGCCAGCTGGGGGGGCCGAAAGGCCCAGTACTTC
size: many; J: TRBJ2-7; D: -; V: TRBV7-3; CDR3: CASSLMRGDEQYF; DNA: TGTGCCAGCAGCTTAATGAGGGGGGACGAGCAGTACTTC
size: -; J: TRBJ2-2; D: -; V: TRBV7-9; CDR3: CATSYRDGELFF; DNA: TGTGCCACCAGCTATCGGGACGGGGAGCTGTTTTTT
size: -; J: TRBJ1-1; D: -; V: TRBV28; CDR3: CASPPARGNTEAFF; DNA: TGTGCCAGCCCGCCGGCCCGGGGGAACACTGAAGCTTTCTTT
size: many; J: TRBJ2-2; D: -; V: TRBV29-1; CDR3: CSVEAGELFF; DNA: TGCAGCGTTGAAGCCGGGGAGCTGTTTTTT
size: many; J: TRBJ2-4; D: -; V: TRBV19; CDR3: CASKPQGGIQYF; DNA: TGTGCCAGTAAACCCCAGGGGGGCATTCAGTACTTC
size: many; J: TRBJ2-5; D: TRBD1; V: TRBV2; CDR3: CASSDITGQGQETQYF; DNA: TGTGCCAGCAGTGATATTACTGGACAGGGGCAAGAGACCCAGTACTTC
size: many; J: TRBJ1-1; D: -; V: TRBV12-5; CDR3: CASGLQILGRGARMNTEAFF; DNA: TGTGCTAGTGGTTTGCAAATACTGGGACGGGGGGCCAGGATGAACACTGAAGCTTTCTTT